This T cell receptor beta chain was recovered during a study of T cells in Graves' hyperthyroidism and ophthalmopathy. Whole-study findings and limits: A median around 6.4 months before onset, the model predicted ophthalmopathy. Most expanded thyroid clonotypes above 0.001 also appeared in blood. Separating ophthalmopathy from stable hyperthyroidism was achieved by a 13 V-J model.

The CDR3 is made up of 16 amino acids. Trimming shortened V by 2 bases and J by 0 bases, and 8 bases separated the two germline ends. From germline, CDR1 is SEHNR and CDR2 FQNEAQ (reference sequence). PBMCs were obtained from 10 ml fresh peripheral blood. Details on this clonotype: Antigen specificity is unknown.

Authors of the study amplified TCR beta CDR3 regions from RNA transcripts. Using the HTBI primer set, a first-round RT-PCR was run on the TCR CDR3. TCRdb used MiXCR to reprocess the multiplex PCR reads, holding one entry per CDR3 protein. This table holds around 600,000 distinct CDR3 sequences, approximately 15% found once. The gene calls are TRBV7-9 and TRBJ2-6; D not resolved. This clonotype was sampled from a woman in her fifties or sixties with Graves' ophthalmopathy. The specimen was blood. The CDR3 is CASSLPGSSGANVLTF. The DNA of the CDR3 is TGTGCCAGCAGCTTACCTGGCAGCTCTGGGGCCAACGTCCTGACTTTC.